This T cell receptor beta chain comes out of a study of blood T cell repertoires in COVID-19 (dated by TCRdb to 2018 to 2020). In the study overall: Collaborator samples came from the United States, Italy and Spain and covered acute and convalescent phases of COVID-19. The dataset comprised deeply sampled blood TCRbeta repertoires from subjects exposed to, actively infected with, or recovered from COVID-19. The prospective study material was composed of cDNA or gDNA derived from T cells, B-cell-depleted T cells, or PBMCs. The repertoires were made available in a free public database intended to serve as a resource for research on the immune response to SARS-CoV-2. A de-identified subject ID, COVID-19 status, age in years and sex were almost always included in the sample metadata. Where available, HLA class I and class II types were obtained from metadata supplied by the sample provider rather than from assay-based typing. The samples were drawn from two sources: the first 160 participants of the ongoing ImmuneRACE study, and about 1,300 subjects contributed by 6 global collaborators.

What the study reported, not specific to this receptor: The quantity of clinical and demographic metadata differed by source and by participant and was supplied without curation.

On this clone: Its target antigen remains unknown. No per-base quality is available; no much larger clone lies one base away.

TCRbeta CDR3 regions were amplified from genomic DNA by means of the immunoSEQ Assay, a bias-controlled multiplex PCR. The authors' analysis ran thus. Within the assay, amplification of reference gene primers was used to estimate how many nucleated cells each sample contained. To quantify the absolute abundance of each unique TCRbeta CDR3 rearrangement, sequence reads were collapsed and filtered. Productive Simpson clonality was computed per sample as the square root of Simpson's diversity index over productive rearrangements. TCRdb obtained this table from immuneACCESS and retained in-frame rearrangements with V and J assigned. These tables miss some clones; where compared with another copy, unresolved V genes account for less than half of the shortfall, and the remainder is unexplained. That table is the source of V, J and clone size, and D and trimming were worked out from the DNA. The sample table lists a few hundred thousand clones, roughly 86% of them with a count of one. Clones ranked in the top ten supply roughly 2.9% of the sample.

Enrolling through a virtual design, the prospective study's participants ranged in age from about 18 to 89 years and lived across roughly 23 United States geographic areas. In the prospective study, participants were assigned to cohorts based on the clinical history participants reported in a screening survey and a study questionnaire. Exposed participants had been in contact, within 2 weeks of entering the study, with a person who had a PCR-confirmed or clinician-diagnosed case of COVID-19. In the prospective study, mobile phlebotomists collected whole blood, serum and a nasopharyngeal or oropharyngeal swab from each participant. Prospective study participants could optionally give additional blood draws and questionnaires over a 2-month period. Before DNA extraction, prospective study blood samples were shipped either frozen or at room temperature. The sample consisted of PBMCs or T cells enriched from blood (not recorded which). The TCR originated in a woman in her forties or fifties who had been exposed to COVID-19.

The DNA sequence is given as TGTGCCACCAGTGTAGCGGGGACCTACAATGAGCAGTTCTTC. This codes for CATSVAGTYNEQFF. This sequence uses TRBV24-1 and TRBJ2-1; TRBD2 fits 8 bases in the junction. V is trimmed back by 5 bases and J by 2 bases, and the junction contains 1 base that no gene match accounts for. Taken from cysteine to phenylalanine, the CDR3 has 14 residues. Only the CDR3 DNA stays, 42 bases, in frame from base 1. Reading the germline V gene gives CDR1 KGHDR and CDR2 SFDVKD.